The next 25 T cell receptor beta chains were all read from a single sample in a study of cytomegalovirus exposure and HLA in healthy donors. The method was immunoSEQ multiplex PCR; TCRdb's version includes in-frame clones alone and lacks a portion of them. The sample records fewer than 200,000 clones, approximately 90% being singletons. Sequenced: PBMCs. The receptor source for this set is a woman aged 30 to 39 in good health and CMV-seronegative.

The rearrangement joins TRBV7-9 to TRBJ2-6; 10 bases fit TRBD1. CDR3 length: 18 amino acids. V was clipped by 5 bases and J by 0 bases; unmatched bases: 7. Germline values: CDR1 SEHNR, CDR2 FQNEAQ (reference sequence). The CDR3 region has the DNA TGTGCCAGCAGCATGACAGGGGGCCCTCTCTCTGGGGCCAACGTCCTGACTTTC. Protein sequence: CASSMTGGPLSGANVLTF. Using reference TRBV7-9 and TRBJ2-6 for the parts outside the CDR3, the full variable domain is DTGVSQNPRHKITKRGQNVTFRCDPISEHNRLYWYRQTLGQGPEFLTYFQNEAQLEKSRLLSDRFSAERPKGSFSTLEIQRTEQGDSAMYLCASSMTGGPLSGANVLTFGAGSRLTVL.

The V gene is TRBV6-5, the J gene TRBJ2-7, with 11 bases identical to TRBD1. The trim removed 0 bases at V and 3 bases at J, leaving 1 base unmatched. This CDR3 spans 15 amino acids. CDR1 is MNHEY, CDR2 SVGAGI, per germline. CDR3 protein: CASSYSGTGGYEQYF. CDR3 bases: TGTGCCAGCAGTTACTCGGGGACAGGGGGCTACGAGCAGTACTTC.

This clone was seen more than once but under ten times. The V and J genes are TRBV6-5 and TRBJ1-2, with 9 bases lining up with TRBD1. The V and J ends lost 5 bases and 8 bases, in that order; junction bases with no gene match: 9. Germline loops: CDR1 MNHEY, CDR2 SVGAGI. This CDR3 is built from 14 residues. CDR3 loop: CASSATGGAWGYTF. Here the CDR3 DNA reads TGTGCCAGCAGTGCCACAGGGGGCGCGTGGGGCTACACCTTC.

This chain links TRBV7-2 with TRBJ2-7, with 8 nucleotides matching TRBD2. The V segment lost 2 bases and the J segment 6 bases; nucleotides outside the gene matches: 3. CDR3 length: 13 amino acids. Germline V gene data show CDR1 as SGHTA and CDR2 as FQGNSA. DNA of the CDR3: TGTGCCAGCAGCTTAATCGGGGGGGTCGAGCAGTACTTC. Translated: CASSLIGGVEQYF.

V gene TRBV14 combines with J gene TRBJ2-3; tentative D call: TRBD1 (6 bases). V gave up 1 base and J gave up 4 bases, with 6 bases separating them. The CDR3 consists of 13 residues. Germline loops: CDR1 SGHDN, CDR2 FVKESK. Here the CDR3 reads CASSQGQADTQYF. DNA for the CDR3: TGTGCCAGCAGCCAAGGACAGGCAGATACGCAGTATTTT.

This clone was counted between two and nine times. The chain recombines TRBV10-2 with TRBJ1-5; D is ambiguous. Germline V gene sequence: CDR1 WSHSY, CDR2 SAAADI. Between the trimmed V and J ends, which lost 7 bases and 3 bases, there was a span of 10 bases. CDR3 length equals 13 residues. Here the CDR3 DNA reads TGCGCCAGCATTGACGTACTCAATCAGCCCCAGCATTTT. It specifies CASIDVLNQPQHF.

The chain has TRBV7-9 and TRBJ2-3, with TRBD1 identical over 7 bases. The junction had 6 bases not matched to a gene; V was cut back by 1 base and J by 2 bases. The length of the CDR3 is 16 residues. Germline V gene lookup returns CDR1 SEHNR and CDR2 FQNEAQ (reference sequence). CDR3 residues: CASSLGQGSVTDTQYF. The CDR3 DNA follows: TGTGCCAGCAGCTTAGGACAGGGATCCGTCACAGATACGCAGTATTTT.

This chain connects TRBV6-5 to TRBJ2-7; 7 bases line up with TRBD2. Per germline, CDR1 MNHEY and CDR2 SVGAGI. The CDR3 extends over 15 amino acids. V dropped 5 bases and J dropped 0; count of bases not matched to a gene: 7. The DNA of the CDR3 is TGTGCCAGCAGTACCCAGGGCGGGAGCTCCTACGAGCAGTACTTC. This gives the protein CASSTQGGSSYEQYF.

This chain joins TRBV12-5 and TRBJ2-5, with 9 positions matching TRBD2. V trimming: 0 bases; J trimming: 4 bases; junction bases outside the gene matches: 3. CDR3 length: 15 residues. From germline, CDR1 is LGHNT and CDR2 FRNRAP. CDR3 sequence: CASGLVGGGGETQYF. DNA of the CDR3: TGTGCTAGTGGTTTGGTCGGCGGGGGGGGAGAGACCCAGTACTTC.

This clone was observed a single time. The chain uses TRBV6-6 and TRBJ2-1, with 10 nucleotides matching TRBD1. CDR1 MNHNY and CDR2 SVGAGI come from the germline V gene (reference sequence). CDR3 size: 15 residues. V shed 6 bases, J shed 6 bases, and the junction held 8 bases outside the gene matches. CDR3 in amino acids: CASSGRQGALNEQFF. In DNA form, the CDR3 reads TGTGCCAGCAGCGGACGACAGGGGGCGCTCAATGAGCAGTTCTTC.

The V call is TRBV2, the J call TRBJ2-3; the D gene is possibly TRBD2 (6 bases). V lost 6 bases and J lost 2, with 6 bases in between. This CDR3 is 12 amino acids long. The germline V gene has CDR1 SNHLY and CDR2 FYNNEI. This CDR3 is CASRDYTDTQYF. The CDR3, as DNA: TGTGCCAGCAGGGACTACACAGATACGCAGTATTTT.

This chain connects TRBV7-2 to TRBJ1-5, with D uncertain. Trimming stripped 1 base from V and 5 bases from J, with 15 bases between. The germline CDR1 and CDR2 sequences are SGHTA and FQGNSA. This CDR3 is 16 amino acids long. CDR3 loop: CASSLEMGRRDQPQHF. The CDR3 region has the DNA TGTGCCAGCAGCTTAGAAATGGGCAGACGCGATCAGCCCCAGCATTTT.

The chain uses TRBV4-3 and TRBJ1-2; D might be TRBD1 (5 bases). The CDR3 loop spans 16 amino acids. Trimming shortened V by 0 bases and J by 4 bases, and 15 bases separated the two germline ends. Germline values: CDR1 LGHNA, CDR2 YSLEER. Here the CDR3 DNA reads TGCGCCAGCAGCCAAGAGGCCGGGGGTATCGTCTATGGCTACACCTTC. Translated: CASSQEAGGIVYGYTF.

The chain carries TRBV27 and TRBJ2-7; the match to TRBD1 covers 8 bases. J lost 5 bases, V lost 6 bases, and 6 bases had no gene match. Germline CDR1 reads MNHEY; CDR2 reads SMNVEV (reference sequence). The CDR3 is made up of 13 amino acids. CDR3 DNA sequence: TGTGCCAGCAGCTACGACAGGGGCGACGAGCAGTACTTC. This codes for CASSYDRGDEQYF.

This clone was detected many times. The genes are TRBV4-3 and TRBJ2-6; possibly TRBD2 for D (5 bases). Germline V gene data show CDR1 as LGHNA and CDR2 as YSLEER. The CDR3 loop spans 16 amino acids. The V end was cut by 3 bases, the J end by 0 bases, with 9 bases between. The CDR3, as DNA: TGCGCCAGCAGCCAGGACTTAAGCTCTGGGGCCAACGTCCTGACTTTC. Its protein is CASSQDLSSGANVLTF.

The gene calls are TRBV9 and TRBJ1-3; 7 nucleotides agree with TRBD1. CDR1 and CDR2 from the germline V gene are SGDLS and YYNGEE. After removal of 3 bases from V and 2 bases from J, the junction contained 5 bases not matched to a gene. The CDR3 has 15 residues. CDR3 bases: TGTGCCAGCAGCGAGACCGGGACAGCTGGAAACACCATATATTTT. This sequence encodes CASSETGTAGNTIYF.

In this sample, this clone turned up once. The CDR3 nucleotides are TGCGCCAGCAGCCCCCGGGTAGCGGGCTACAATGAGCAGTTCTTC. Translated: CASSPRVAGYNEQFF. This rearrangement joins TRBV4-3 to TRBJ2-1; 7 positions agree with TRBD2. V lost 4 bases and J lost 3; bases outside the gene matches: 6. The CDR3 spans 15 residues. Germline CDR1 LGHNA, CDR2 YSLEER.

This rearrangement joins TRBV5-4 to TRBJ2-3; TRBD2 aligns across 11 bases. The CDR3 runs 17 residues. V dropped 2 bases and J dropped 3; count of bases not matched to a gene: 8. Germline CDR1 is SGHNT and CDR2 is YYREEE (reference sequence). In DNA, the CDR3 is TGTGCCAGCAGCTTTTTGGGGACTAGCGGTACAACAGATACGCAGTATTTT. It codes for CASSFLGTSGTTDTQYF.

The genes are TRBV13 and TRBJ2-3; 8 bases fit TRBD2. CDR1 PRHDT and CDR2 FYEKMQ come from the germline V gene (reference sequence). V lost 6 bases, J lost 1 base, and 9 bases stayed unmatched. CDR3 size: 16 residues. The CDR3 loop is CASSSGAGGRTDTQYF. DNA of the CDR3: TGTGCCAGCAGTTCGGGGGCGGGGGGTCGCACAGATACGCAGTATTTT.

This clone was seen only once. The rearrangement uses TRBV7-2 and TRBJ1-4, with TRBD1 identical over 7 bases. The germline CDR1 and CDR2 sequences are SGHTA and FQGNSA. This CDR3 is built from 13 residues. The trim removed 5 bases at V and 8 bases at J, leaving 5 bases unmatched. CDR3: CASSTGAEEKLFF. CDR3 in DNA: TGTGCCAGCAGCACAGGGGCGGAGGAAAAACTGTTTTTT.

This clone came up a few times. This chain joins TRBV6-1 and TRBJ2-7; TRBD1 aligns across 7 bases. Germline V gene data show CDR1 as MNHNS and CDR2 as SASEGT. This CDR3 contains 14 residues. Trimming cost V 4 bases and J 4 bases; bases outside gene matches: 7. The CDR3 loop reads CASSVGDRGYEQYF. In DNA form, the CDR3 reads TGTGCCAGCAGTGTCGGGGACAGAGGATACGAGCAGTACTTC.

The V call is TRBV19, the J call TRBJ2-2, with 9 bases aligning to TRBD2. V gave up 7 bases and J gave up 4 bases; unmatched junction bases: 10. This CDR3 is built from 16 residues. Germline lookup yields CDR1 LNHDA and CDR2 SQIVND (reference sequence). The CDR3 coding sequence is TGTGCCAGTACCAACGAGCGGGGGGCCCTCACCGGGGAGCTGTTTTTT. It is translated as CASTNERGALTGELFF.

The J gene is TRBJ1-4, the V gene TRBV5-6; TRBD1 matches at 10 bases. The length of the CDR3 is 15 residues. After removal of 1 base from V and 5 bases from J, the junction contained 2 bases not matched to a gene. Per germline, CDR1 SGHDT and CDR2 YYEEEE. CDR3 protein: CASSLTGQGNEKLFF. The CDR3 bases are TGTGCCAGCAGCTTGACGGGACAGGGGAATGAAAAACTGTTTTTT.

The CDR3, as DNA: TGTGCCAGCAGCGGACAGCCACCCAATGAGCAGTTCTTC. Translated, it gives CASSGQPPNEQFF. J is TRBJ2-1 and V is TRBV7-9, with D tentatively TRBD1 (6 bases). The CDR3 runs to 13 residues. V was pared by 5 bases and J by 6 bases, with 11 bases between. Germline V CDR1 and CDR2: SEHNR, FQNEAQ (reference sequence).

The sample holds a few counts of this clone. The genes are TRBV10-2 and TRBJ2-2, with 7 bases matching TRBD2. V lost 9 bases to trimming and J lost 1 base; unmatched junction nucleotides: 5. The CDR3 loop spans 14 amino acids. Germline V gives CDR1 WSHSY, CDR2 SAAADI. CDR3 bases: TGCGCCAGTGAGGGCGGGGGGAACACCGGGGAGCTGTTTTTT. This sequence encodes CASEGGGNTGELFF.